This T cell receptor (beta chain) was found in a study of T cells in Graves' hyperthyroidism and ophthalmopathy. With 7 bases clipped from V and 4 bases from J, the junction kept 5 bases outside the gene matches. Germline V gene sequence: CDR1 MNHEY, CDR2 SVGEGT. The CDR3 covers 13 residues. This clonotype turned up a few times. TCR beta CDR3 regions were amplified from RNA transcripts. The HTBI set primed first-round TCR CDR3 RT-PCR. TCRdb re-derived calls from the multiplex PCR reads in MiXCR, one entry per CDR3 protein. This table holds about 590,000 distinct CDR3 sequences, 15% to 19% found once. V and J are TRBV6-2 or TRBV6-3 and TRBJ2-3, with 7 bases matching TRBD2. Source material: blood. The receptor was isolated from a woman aged 25 to 39 with Graves' hyperthyroidism. DNA for the CDR3: TGTGCCAGCACCCGGACTAGTTCAGATACGCAGTATTTT. Translating it yields CASTRTSSDTQYF.